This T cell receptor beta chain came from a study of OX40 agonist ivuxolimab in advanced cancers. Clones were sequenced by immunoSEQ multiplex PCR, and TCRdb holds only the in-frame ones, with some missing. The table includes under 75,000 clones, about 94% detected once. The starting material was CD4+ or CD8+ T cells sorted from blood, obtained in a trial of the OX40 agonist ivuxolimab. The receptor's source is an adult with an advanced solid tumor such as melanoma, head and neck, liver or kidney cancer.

The CDR3 protein is CASSLVGGAHNEQFF. CDR3 nucleotides: TGTGCCAGCAGCTTAGTAGGGGGAGCTCACAATGAGCAGTTCTTC. The genes are TRBV11-3 and TRBJ2-1; possibly TRBD1 for D (6 bases). CDR1 is SGHNT and CDR2 is YENEEA in the germline V gene. This CDR3 is built from 15 residues. V lost 1 base and J lost 5, with 12 bases in between.